These T cell receptor beta chains were read from a single sample in a study of T cells after yellow fever vaccination. One entry per CDR3 protein results from TCRdb running MiXCR on the 5' RACE reads. The sample shows some 300,000 distinct CDR3 sequences, 8.7% of them seen only once. Sequencing was performed on CD4+ T cells sorted from PBMCs, taken 5 days after the yellow fever booster vaccination. The source is a man aged 18-30 years who received the YFV17D yellow fever vaccine. Each CDR3 is given with its conserved first and last residue. The order of the fields is J gene, V gene, clone size, D gene, CDR3 DNA, CDR3 protein. A D gene is named only where the DNA matches it firmly. A clone size is listed for some rows: how often the clone was seen (once, few, many), or a class if it is expanded.

J: TRBJ2-3; V: TRBV10-2; size: -; D: -; DNA: TGCGCCAGCACAGCTATCCACAAGGATACGCAGTATTTT; CDR3: CASTAIHKDTQYF
J: TRBJ1-1; V: TRBV7-9; size: -; D: TRBD1; DNA: TGTGCCAGCAGCTTGGGACAGGGAGAGAAAGCTTTCTTT; CDR3: CASSLGQGEKAFF
J: TRBJ2-3; V: TRBV29-1; size: -; D: -; DNA: TGCAGCGTTCCCCGGCGGGGCACAGATACGCAGTATTTT; CDR3: CSVPRRGTDTQYF
J: TRBJ1-6; V: TRBV6-6; size: few; D: -; DNA: TGTGCCAGCAGTTACCTTACGGGTAACTATAATTCACCCCTCCACTTT; CDR3: CASSYLTGNYNSPLHF
J: TRBJ2-1; V: TRBV12-3/TRBV12-4; size: few; D: -; DNA: TGTGCCAGCAGTGGGACTGGGCAGTTCTTC; CDR3: CASSGTGQFF
J: TRBJ1-1; V: TRBV18; size: -; D: -; DNA: TGTGCCAGCTCACCATTTCCGGACACTGAAGCTTTCTTT; CDR3: CASSPFPDTEAFF
J: TRBJ1-6; V: TRBV7-2; size: many; D: -; DNA: TGTGCCAGCAGCTTAGGTCAGGGAGGTTCACCCCTCCACTTT; CDR3: CASSLGQGGSPLHF
J: TRBJ2-5; V: TRBV11-2; size: few; D: -; DNA: TGTGCCAGCAGCTCGCATCCCACACAGGAGACCCAGTACTTC; CDR3: CASSSHPTQETQYF
J: TRBJ2-2; V: TRBV6-4; size: -; D: -; DNA: TGTGCCAGCAGTCAGGACTACAGCTACACCGGGGAGCTGTTTTTT; CDR3: CASSQDYSYTGELFF
J: TRBJ1-5; V: TRBV7-9; size: many; D: -; DNA: TGTGCCAGCAGCCCATTATGGGGGCAGCCCCAGCATTTT; CDR3: CASSPLWGQPQHF
J: TRBJ2-3; V: TRBV6-5; size: -; D: -; DNA: TGTGCCAGCAGTTACCTGGACGGAGGCACAGATACGCAGTATTTT; CDR3: CASSYLDGGTDTQYF
J: TRBJ1-2; V: TRBV4-2; size: -; D: -; DNA: TGTGCCAGCAGCCAAGCAACACTTTTGGACTATGGCTACACCTTC; CDR3: CASSQATLLDYGYTF
J: TRBJ2-5; V: TRBV5-1; size: few; D: -; DNA: TGCGCCAGCAGCTTGGTGCCGGGGGGCGGAGAGACCCAGTACTTC; CDR3: CASSLVPGGGETQYF
J: TRBJ1-2; V: TRBV7-2; size: -; D: TRBD1; DNA: TGTGCCAGCAGCACCACGACAGGGTTCGAATACGGCTACACCTTC; CDR3: CASSTTTGFEYGYTF
J: TRBJ2-6; V: TRBV7-2; size: few; D: -; DNA: TGTGCCAGCAGCTTGCAGGGGCGGTCTGGGGCCAACGTCCTGACTTTC; CDR3: CASSLQGRSGANVLTF
J: TRBJ2-2; V: TRBV18; size: few; D: -; DNA: TGTGCCAGCTCAACGGGACAGAACACCGGGGAGCTGTTTTTT; CDR3: CASSTGQNTGELFF
J: TRBJ1-2; V: TRBV28; size: -; D: -; DNA: TGTGCCAGCGGGCTCCTCAGACTTAACTATGGCTACACCTTC; CDR3: CASGLLRLNYGYTF
J: TRBJ1-2; V: TRBV5-1; size: few; D: -; DNA: TGCGCCAGCAGCTTTGATAGGGCTCAATATGGCTACACCTTC; CDR3: CASSFDRAQYGYTF
J: TRBJ2-5; V: TRBV3-1; size: many; D: -; DNA: TGTGCCACCTCGGGGGAGACCCAGTACTTC; CDR3: CATSGETQYF
J: TRBJ2-7; V: TRBV18; size: -; D: -; DNA: TGTGCCAGCTCACGAGTTGACAGGAGCTCCTACGAGCAGTACTTC; CDR3: CASSRVDRSSYEQYF
J: TRBJ1-1; V: TRBV6-6; size: few; D: -; DNA: TGTGCCACTAGATACACCGGGACACCGACTGAAGCTTTCTTT; CDR3: CATRYTGTPTEAFF
J: TRBJ2-1; V: TRBV5-1; size: few; D: TRBD2; DNA: TGCGCCAGCAGCTTGGAGGCGGGGGGCCCTTACAATGAGCAGTTCTTC; CDR3: CASSLEAGGPYNEQFF
J: TRBJ2-6; V: TRBV6-2/TRBV6-3; size: -; D: -; DNA: TGTGCCAGCAGTACTCCCAGGGATGGGGCCAACGTCCTGACTTTC; CDR3: CASSTPRDGANVLTF
J: TRBJ2-1; V: TRBV12-3/TRBV12-4; size: few; D: -; DNA: TGTGCCAGCAGTCCACGGGACCCACGGAGGGATGAGCAGTTCTTC; CDR3: CASSPRDPRRDEQFF
J: TRBJ1-4; V: TRBV18; size: few; D: -; DNA: TGTGCCAGCTCAAAGGAGGGCCTTGTGCTGTTTTTT; CDR3: CASSKEGLVLFF
J: TRBJ2-7; V: TRBV4-3; size: few; D: -; DNA: TGCGCCAGCAGCCAAATGGGGGGATTGAACGAGCAGTACTTC; CDR3: CASSQMGGLNEQYF
J: TRBJ2-7; V: TRBV5-1; size: -; D: -; DNA: TGCGCCAGCAGCTTGACCATCCCGGTTGACGAGCAGTACTTC; CDR3: CASSLTIPVDEQYF
J: TRBJ2-3; V: TRBV7-2; size: few; D: -; DNA: TGTGCCAGCCGGGACACTTACACAGATACGCAGTATTTT; CDR3: CASRDTYTDTQYF